The clone carrying this TCR beta chain was observed a single time. Antigen unknown. The sample comes from a study of CD8+CD57+ T cells in acquired aplastic anemia. Study-level information: An average of about 3.2 ug of DNA was obtained from sorted CD4+ and CD8+ cells.

Study-wide findings and caveats: There were 25 to 35 CD8+ CDR3 sequences that occurred in both patients and controls.

Investigators profiled TCR beta VDJ and CDR3 from genomic DNA template. MiXCR, run by TCRdb on the reads, gives a single entry per CDR3 protein. Among 200,000 to 250,000 distinct CDR3 sequences listed, approximately 60% were seen once. Deletions cut 3 bases from V and 5 bases from J, with 10 bases between. The CDR3 length is 13 residues. Individuals selected for sequencing had exhibited CD8+CD57+ cell expansion on flow cytometry. All patients had severe acquired aplastic anemia. All patients were therapy-naive when blood was sampled. V and J are TRBV12-3 or TRBV12-4 and TRBJ2-5; tentatively, D is TRBD1 or TRBD2 (5 bases each). The receptor's source is a human donor with aplastic anemia. The material sequenced was sorted CD4+, CD8+, or CD8+CD57+ T cells (not recorded which) from PBMCs. CDR3 coding DNA: TGTGCCAGCAGTTTGATCGGGACGGAGACCCAGTACTTC. Residues: CASSLIGTETQYF.